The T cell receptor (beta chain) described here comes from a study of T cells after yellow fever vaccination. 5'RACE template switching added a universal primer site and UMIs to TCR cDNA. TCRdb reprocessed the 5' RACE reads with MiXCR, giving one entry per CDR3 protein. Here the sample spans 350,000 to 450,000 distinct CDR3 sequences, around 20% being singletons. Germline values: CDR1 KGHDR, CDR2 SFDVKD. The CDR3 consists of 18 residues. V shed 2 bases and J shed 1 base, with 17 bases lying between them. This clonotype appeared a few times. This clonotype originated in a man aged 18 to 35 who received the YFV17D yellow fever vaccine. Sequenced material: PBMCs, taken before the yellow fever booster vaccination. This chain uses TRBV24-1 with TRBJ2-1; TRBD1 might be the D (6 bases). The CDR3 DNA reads TGTGCCACCAGTGATTCACCATGGCGGCAGGGGTCCTACAATGAGCAGTTCTTC. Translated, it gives CATSDSPWRQGSYNEQFF.